This TCR beta chain was found in a study of blood T cell repertoires in COVID-19. Overall study context: PBMCs, B-cell-depleted T cells, or T cells provided the cDNA or gDNA that made up the material.

V lost 2 bases to trimming and J lost 5 bases; unmatched junction nucleotides: 11. Germline CDR1 MGHRA, CDR2 YSYEKL. The CDR3 is 16 residues long. Generated by immunoSEQ multiplex PCR, the TCRdb table keeps only in-frame clones and is missing some. The table has 12,000 to 15,000 clones, 80% to 90% seen once. The chain recombines TRBV4-1 with TRBJ2-5, with 7 positions matching TRBD2. Sequenced material: peripheral blood. The sequence was collected from a human donor in a cohort sampled during active COVID-19. The CDR3 sequence is CASSQSQTSFGETQYF. The CDR3 DNA reads TGCGCCAGCAGCCAAAGCCAGACTAGCTTTGGGGAGACCCAGTACTTC.